The present T cell receptor beta chain was sequenced within a study of regulatory T cells in long-lasting Graves disease. As to time point: newly diagnosed GD, antithyroid drugs for less than 3 months. PBMC RNA served as the TCR library source. This clonotype was observed a few times. Investigators prepared the TCR beta libraries by applying iRepertoire HTBI primers and Arm-PCR of CDR3 regions. TCRdb used MiXCR to reprocess the multiplex PCR reads, holding one entry per CDR3 protein. The top ten clones hold about 9.1% of a sample with some 500,000 distinct CDR3 sequences, about 13% of them seen once. The CDR3 has 14 residues. CDR1 and CDR2 (germline): WNHNN, SYGVQD (reference sequence). V was shortened by 2 bases and J by 0 bases, with 7 bases between the two germline ends. These same data were also listed under a study on T cells in Graves' hyperthyroidism and ophthalmopathy. From that paper: HTBI primers were the set used in a first-round RT-PCR of the TCR CDR3. Blood also held most thyroid clonotypes expanded beyond 0.001. Stable hyperthyroidism was separated from ophthalmopathy by a model based on 13 V-J features. The model anticipated ophthalmopathy a median about six months pre-onset.

The clonotype was recovered from a man under 40 with Graves disease. The chain joins TRBV10-1 to TRBJ1-1; D might be TRBD1 (5 bases). The sample in question was peripheral blood mononuclear cells (PBMCs), obtained at new diagnosis, from a patient treated with antithyroid drugs. The CDR3 DNA sequence: TGCGCCAGCAGTGAGGGGGCCATGAACACTGAAGCTTTCTTT. Encoded protein: CASSEGAMNTEAFF.